This TCR beta chain is from a study of shared clonotypes between healthy human individuals. Selected positively for CCR7 and CD45RO-negative, naive CD8 cells excluded terminally differentiated effector memory CD45RA+ cells. The sorted-subset replicate PCRs were given about 200 ng DNA, which is 27,000 or so T cell genomes. Data came from immunoSEQ multiplex PCR; TCRdb stores just in-frame clones and leaves some out. The top ten hold under 2% of the sample, which has millions of clones, about 93% seen once. Germline CDR1 is LNHNV and CDR2 is YYDKDF (reference sequence). The ends were cut back, 5 bases at V and 2 bases at J, with 13 bases in the middle. The CDR3 totals 15 residues. Findings of the study overall: Among non-shared clonotypes, generation probabilities were lower than among those shared by all four donors. The study drew on few donors, limiting represented genetic and exposure-history diversity.

About this clone: Its antigen is unidentified.

This receptor was taken from a man younger than 30 in good health. Some clones in this sample may be carry-over from other donors' samples. Specimen: naive CD8+ T cells from PBMCs. The chain employs TRBV15 and TRBJ1-3; no firm D call. CDR3: CATSPGRSTGNTIYF. The CDR3 coding sequence is TGTGCCACCAGCCCAGGCAGGAGTACTGGAAACACCATATATTTT.